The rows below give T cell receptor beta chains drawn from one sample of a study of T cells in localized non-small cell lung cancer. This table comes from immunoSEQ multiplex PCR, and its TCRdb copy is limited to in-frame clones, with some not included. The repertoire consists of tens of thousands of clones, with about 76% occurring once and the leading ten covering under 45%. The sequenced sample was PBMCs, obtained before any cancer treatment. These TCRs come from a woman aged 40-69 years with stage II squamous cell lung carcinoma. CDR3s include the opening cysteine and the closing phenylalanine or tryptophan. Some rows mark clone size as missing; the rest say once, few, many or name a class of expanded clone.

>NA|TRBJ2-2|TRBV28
CASYTISGRAGTGELFF
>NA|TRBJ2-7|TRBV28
CASSVGSYEQYF
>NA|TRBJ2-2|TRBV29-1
CSVEDATGELFF
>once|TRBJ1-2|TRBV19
CASSKDTNYGYTF
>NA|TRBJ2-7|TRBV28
CASSFNQGEWYEQYF
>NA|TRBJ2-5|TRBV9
CASSVGLAAYQETQYF
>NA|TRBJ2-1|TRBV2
CASRETFSSYNEQFF
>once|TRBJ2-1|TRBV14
CASSQVSGKGSYNEQFF
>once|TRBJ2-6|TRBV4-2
CASSQGPGSGANVLTF
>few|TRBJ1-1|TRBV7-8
CASSLQAKNTEAFF
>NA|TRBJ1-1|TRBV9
CASSAQGVNTEAFF
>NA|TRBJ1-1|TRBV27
CASSLSPEGGMNTEAFF
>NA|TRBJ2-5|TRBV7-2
CASSLTGQNQETQYF
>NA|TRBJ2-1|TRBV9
CASSVDGSGEGNEQFF
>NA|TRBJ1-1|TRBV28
CASSSPGQGGTEAFF
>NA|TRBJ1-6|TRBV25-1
CASSAGGYNSPLHF
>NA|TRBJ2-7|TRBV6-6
CASTQGYEQYF
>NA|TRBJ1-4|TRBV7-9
CASSLAGEEKLFF
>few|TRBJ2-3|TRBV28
CASSPRLGGIDTQYF
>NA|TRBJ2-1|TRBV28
CASTWDSYPYNEQFF
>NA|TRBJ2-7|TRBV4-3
CASSQDSGPGGSEQYF
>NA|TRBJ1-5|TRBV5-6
CASSFGRRTGPQHF
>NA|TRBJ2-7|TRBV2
CASKSGRAYEQYF
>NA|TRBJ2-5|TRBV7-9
CASSFSETQYF
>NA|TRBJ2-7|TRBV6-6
CASRPGTGRHEQYF
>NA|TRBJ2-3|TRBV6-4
CASSDSDRGGTDTQYF
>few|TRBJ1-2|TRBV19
CASRILQGGYGYTF
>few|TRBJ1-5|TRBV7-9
CASSLAGDDNQPQHF
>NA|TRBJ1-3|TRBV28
CASRTPSQSSGNTIYF